The 29 T cell receptor beta chains below all came from one sample that was sequenced in a study of shared clonotypes between healthy human individuals. Selected positively for CCR7 and CD45RO-negative, naive CD8 cells excluded terminally differentiated effector memory CD45RA+ cells. The protocol was immunoSEQ multiplex PCR, while the TCRdb copy is restricted to in-frame clones and leaves out a portion. Of over 2,000,000 clones in the sample, just over 90% were seen once. Input material: naive CD8+ T cells from PBMCs. The receptors come from a man younger than 35 in good health. Some clones in this sample may be carry-over from other donors' samples.

The rearrangement joins TRBV28 to TRBJ1-4, with 8 bases aligning to TRBD1. The CDR3 length is 14 residues. Per the germline V gene, CDR1 is MDHEN and CDR2 is SYDVKM. V lost 9 bases, J lost 3 bases, and 6 bases stayed unmatched. Here the CDR3 reads CASVTGQANEKLFF. CDR3 coding DNA: TGTGCCAGTGTCACGGGACAGGCTAATGAAAAACTGTTTTTT.

The chain recombines TRBV28 with TRBJ2-1; 12 nucleotides line up with TRBD2. Germline V gives CDR1 MDHEN, CDR2 SYDVKM. The CDR3 is 17 amino acids. V was pared by 1 base and J by 7 bases, with 8 bases of the junction left unmatched. The CDR3 nucleotides are TGTGCCAGCAGTTTATCGGGATGGGGGACTAGCGGGAATGAGCAGTTCTTC. This translates into CASSLSGWGTSGNEQFF.

This chain links TRBV7-9 with TRBJ2-1, with 9 bases aligning to TRBD1. Trimming cost V 5 bases and J 7 bases; bases outside gene matches: 12. From germline, CDR1 is SEHNR and CDR2 FQNEAQ (reference sequence). This CDR3 is 16 amino acids long. The DNA of the CDR3 is TGTGCCAGCAGCAGTCCCGGGACAGGGTGGTCAAATGAGCAGTTCTTC. This translates into CASSSPGTGWSNEQFF.

The CDR3 is CASSSMDRVNTEAFF. For the CDR3, the DNA is TGTGCCAGCAGCTCAATGGACAGAGTGAACACTGAAGCTTTCTTT. The chain has TRBV7-2 and TRBJ1-1; possible D gene TRBD1, 6 bases. Looked up from germline, CDR1 is SGHTA and CDR2 is FQGNSA. Between the trimmed V and J ends, which lost 4 bases and 0 bases, there was a span of 12 bases. The CDR3 is made up of 15 amino acids.

The V gene is TRBV7-9, the J gene TRBJ1-2; 8 nucleotides agree with TRBD1. Germline V lookup: CDR1 SEHNR, CDR2 FQNEAQ (reference sequence). The CDR3 sequence is 15 residues long. V dropped 6 bases and J dropped 10; count of bases not matched to a gene: 16. CDR3 amino acids: CASRRGQGDPLDYTF. The DNA for the CDR3 is TGTGCCAGCAGGCGCGGACAGGGTGATCCCCTAGACTACACCTTC.

The chain links TRBV5-4 to TRBJ2-5, with D perhaps TRBD2 (6 bases). CDR3 length equals 13 residues. With 4 bases removed from V and 4 bases from J, the gap between germline ends came to 11 bases. The germline V gene encodes CDR1 SGHNT and CDR2 YYREEE (reference sequence). The CDR3 sequence is CASSPPGVETQYF. CDR3 sequence (DNA): TGTGCCAGCAGCCCCCCGGGGGTAGAGACCCAGTACTTC.

CDR3 DNA: TGTGCCAGCAGTGTAGGGCAACCGAACACCGGGGAGCTGTTTTTT. It translates to CASSVGQPNTGELFF. The rearrangement uses TRBV2 and TRBJ2-2; no definite D call. This CDR3 spans 15 amino acids. The germline gives CDR1 SNHLY, CDR2 FYNNEI. V was cut by 4 bases and J by 0 bases, with 9 bases left in between.

The gene calls are TRBV5-6 and TRBJ2-1; 7 nucleotides line up with TRBD1. Germline V lookup: CDR1 SGHDT, CDR2 YYEEEE. This CDR3 has 19 residues. Unmatched junction bases numbered 19, after V lost 1 base and J lost 6 bases. The DNA of the CDR3 is TGTGCCAGCAGCTTGTGGCCCCCCCTAGCAGGGGGATCCAGCAATGAGCAGTTCTTC. Protein product: CASSLWPPLAGGSSNEQFF.

V is TRBV27 and J is TRBJ2-7; D possibly corresponds to TRBD2 (5 bases). The CDR3 extends over 13 amino acids. CDR1 and CDR2 (germline): MNHEY, SMNVEV (reference sequence). The V and J ends lost 0 bases and 6 bases respectively, with 9 bases between them. In DNA form, the CDR3 reads TGTGCCAGCAGTTTATCGTGGCTAGCCGAGCAGTACTTC. This encodes CASSLSWLAEQYF.

With respect to this clone: Other DNA sequences of this sample code for an identical CDR3. This chain uses TRBV28 with TRBJ1-1; maybe TRBD1 (5 bases). This CDR3 contains 13 residues. Trimming pared 3 bases from V and 3 bases from J, leaving 8 bases between. Germline V gives CDR1 MDHEN, CDR2 SYDVKM. The CDR3 protein is CASSLQGYTEAFF. In DNA, the CDR3 is TGTGCCAGCAGTTTGCAGGGCTACACTGAAGCTTTCTTT.

The chain joins TRBV7-9 to TRBJ1-5, with 8 bases that match TRBD1. The CDR3 contains 16 residues. J lost 6 bases, V lost 5 bases, and 12 bases had no gene match. Germline CDR1 is SEHNR and CDR2 is FQNEAQ (reference sequence). CDR3 in amino acids: CASSDGQGGRSQPQHF. The DNA for the CDR3 is TGTGCCAGCAGCGACGGACAGGGCGGTCGGAGTCAGCCCCAGCATTTT.

The table lists this clone with a count of one. The chain combines TRBV19 with TRBJ2-7; TRBD1 agrees at 7 bases. Germline CDR1 reads LNHDA; CDR2 reads SQIVND (reference sequence). The ends lost 5 bases at V and 6 bases at J; junction bases unmatched: 16. This CDR3 spans 16 amino acids. The CDR3 loop is CASSFPGQMPRGEQYF. CDR3 nucleotide sequence: TGTGCCAGTAGTTTTCCGGGACAGATGCCTCGGGGCGAGCAGTACTTC.

V is TRBV7-2 and J is TRBJ2-5; 10 nucleotides match TRBD1. V lost 2 bases, J lost 1 base, and 7 bases stayed unmatched. This CDR3 spans 17 amino acids. Germline CDR1 reads SGHTA; CDR2 reads FQGNSA. The CDR3 region has the DNA TGTGCCAGCAGCTTACTCGGGACAGGGGCCCTCCAAGAGACCCAGTACTTC. Its protein product is CASSLLGTGALQETQYF. The full variable domain, its missing parts supplied by reference TRBV7-2 and TRBJ2-5, is GAGVSQSPSNKVTEKGKDVELRCDPISGHTALYWYRQSLGQGLEFLIYFQGNSAPDKSGLPSDRFSAERTGGSVSTLTIQRTQQEDSAVYLCASSLLGTGALQETQYFGPGTRLLVL.

The chain carries TRBV4-2 and TRBJ1-2; D ambiguous. This CDR3 is built from 17 residues. The V end was cut by 0 bases, the J end by 3 bases, with 17 bases between. Germline values: CDR1 LGHNA, CDR2 YNFKEQ. The CDR3 DNA follows: TGTGCCAGCAGCCAAGAATTGGGCTCGCGAGAGGACTATGGCTACACCTTC. Residues: CASSQELGSREDYGYTF.

The chain uses TRBV11-2 and TRBJ2-1, with 7 bases matching TRBD2. Germline loops: CDR1 SGHAT, CDR2 FQNNGV. This CDR3 has 15 residues. The V gene end was trimmed by 3 bases and the J gene end by 4 bases; junction bases not matched to a gene: 6. CDR3 DNA sequence: TGTGCCAGCAGCTTCGGGAGCGGGACGTACAATGAGCAGTTCTTC. Translated, it gives CASSFGSGTYNEQFF.

This rearrangement joins TRBV6-5 to TRBJ1-6, with D hard to call. Germline V lookup: CDR1 MNHEY, CDR2 SVGAGI. This CDR3 is built from 14 residues. V lost 3 bases and J 6 bases, leaving 9 bases between the germline ends. The CDR3 here is CASSYLVTNSPLHF. DNA for the CDR3: TGTGCCAGCAGTTATCTCGTAACTAATTCACCCCTCCACTTT.

The rearrangement links TRBV5-8 to TRBJ1-5, with a tentative D call TRBD1 (5 bases). Germline values: CDR1 SGHTS, CDR2 YDEGEE. Trimming pared 3 bases from V and 3 bases from J, leaving 16 bases between. CDR3 length equals 16 residues. The CDR3 loop reads CASSSPQGRVNQPQHF. Here the CDR3 DNA reads TGTGCCAGCAGCTCCCCCCAGGGCAGGGTCAATCAGCCCCAGCATTTT.

The chain has TRBV6-1 and TRBJ1-1; a weak D match, TRBD1 (5 bases). This CDR3 has 11 amino acids. CDR1 MNHNS and CDR2 SASEGT come from the germline V gene. With 6 bases removed from V and 8 bases from J, the gap between germline ends came to 10 bases. As DNA, the CDR3 is TGTGCCAGCAGCGGATGGGGCGAAGCTTTCTTT. Its protein is CASSGWGEAFF.

The rearrangement links TRBV7-3 to TRBJ2-1; no reliable D call. Trimming took 5 bases from V and 9 from J, leaving 14 bases between them. Germline V CDR1 and CDR2: SGHTA, FQGTGA. This CDR3 contains 13 residues. The CDR3 region is CASSPPGSSEQFF. The CDR3 region has the DNA TGTGCCAGCAGCCCCCCCGGCAGCAGTGAGCAGTTCTTC. Full variable domain (missing parts from reference TRBV7-3 and TRBJ2-1): GAGVSQTPSNKVTEKGKYVELRCDPISGHTALYWYRQSLGQGPEFLIYFQGTGAADDSGLPNDRFFAVRPEGSVSTLKIQRTERGDSAVYLCASSPPGSSEQFFGPGTRLTVL.

The V gene is TRBV9, the J gene TRBJ2-1; no reliable D call. The V gene's germline CDR1 is SGDLS and CDR2 YYNGEE. The CDR3 runs to 15 residues. V lost 4 bases, J lost 2 bases, and 13 bases lay in between. The CDR3 nucleotides read TGTGCCAGCAGCCCCGAAGCAGGACCCTACAATGAGCAGTTCTTC. This codes for CASSPEAGPYNEQFF.

The rearrangement joins TRBV7-9 to TRBJ2-7, with 8 nucleotides matching TRBD2. The CDR3 sequence is 13 residues long. The germline V gene encodes CDR1 SEHNR and CDR2 FQNEAQ (reference sequence). Trimming removed 10 bases from V and 2 bases from J; junction bases left unmatched: 7. The CDR3 DNA reads TGTGCCATCCTACCGGGGGGGGCCTACGAGCAGTACTTC. This encodes CAILPGGAYEQYF.

This chain's CDR3 is CASRLGYGYTF. The CDR3, as DNA: TGTGCCAGCAGGCTCGGCTATGGCTACACCTTC. V is TRBV6-5 and J is TRBJ1-2; D not resolved. The CDR3 covers 11 residues. V shed 6 bases and J shed 4 bases, with 6 bases lying between them. From germline, CDR1 is MNHEY and CDR2 SVGAGI.

This clone was seen just once. The chain combines TRBV7-9 with TRBJ1-2, with D possibly TRBD1 on 6 matching bases. The V end lost 4 bases, the J end lost 3 bases, and 12 bases lay between the germline ends. CDR1 and CDR2 from the germline V gene are SEHNR and FQNEAQ (reference sequence). CDR3 size: 14 residues. In DNA, the CDR3 is TGTGCCAGCAGCTGGTCCGAGGGGGACTATGGCTACACCTTC. Translated: CASSWSEGDYGYTF.

The rearrangement joins TRBV4-1 to TRBJ1-1; the D is unclear. V shed 2 bases and J shed 1 base, with 8 bases lying between them. In germline, CDR1 is MGHRA, CDR2 YSYEKL. The CDR3 totals 14 residues. The CDR3 DNA reads TGCGCCAGCAGCCAACTATATACGAACACTGAAGCTTTCTTT. Its protein is CASSQLYTNTEAFF.

This chain uses TRBV7-9 with TRBJ2-1; perhaps D is TRBD1 or TRBD2 (6 bases each). Trimming removed 5 bases from V and 1 base from J, with 15 bases in between. The CDR3 runs to 16 residues. Germline V gene lookup returns CDR1 SEHNR and CDR2 FQNEAQ (reference sequence). CDR3 in amino acids: CASSPRGGKSYNEQFF. CDR3 DNA: TGTGCCAGCAGCCCACGAGGGGGGAAGTCCTACAATGAGCAGTTCTTC.

V and J are TRBV5-1 and TRBJ2-7, with 8 bases lining up with TRBD2. J gave up 5 bases and V 7 bases, and 8 bases lay outside the gene matches. The V gene's germline CDR1 is SGHRS and CDR2 YFSETQ. The CDR3 spans 13 residues. The DNA of the CDR3 is TGCGCCAGCCGAGCGGGAGTTAATCACGAGCAGTACTTC. Its protein product is CASRAGVNHEQYF.

The CDR3 bases are TGTGCCAGCAGCCAACCACAGCCCAGCGGGAGGACTGACGAGCAGTACTTC. It specifies CASSQPQPSGRTDEQYF. This chain connects TRBV4-2 to TRBJ2-7, with 9 positions matching TRBD2. In germline, CDR1 is LGHNA, CDR2 YNFKEQ. The trim removed 2 bases at V and 5 bases at J, leaving 13 bases unmatched. The CDR3 extends over 17 amino acids.

CDR3 loop: CASSLTAGANVLTF. CDR3 nucleotides: TGTGCCAGCAGCTTAACAGCTGGGGCCAACGTCCTGACTTTC. The genes are TRBV11-2 and TRBJ2-6, with unresolved D. The CDR3 extends over 14 amino acids. V was pared by 2 bases and J by 2 bases, with 4 bases between. Per germline, CDR1 SGHAT and CDR2 FQNNGV.

The V gene is TRBV7-9, the J gene TRBJ2-7; 7 nucleotides match TRBD1. The CDR3 has 18 residues. From germline, CDR1 is SEHNR and CDR2 FQNEAQ (reference sequence). Unmatched junction bases numbered 15, after V lost 1 base and J lost 3 bases. The CDR3 here is CASSLGKAGGVRLYEQYF. CDR3 DNA: TGTGCCAGCAGCTTAGGGAAGGCAGGGGGTGTCCGGCTCTACGAGCAGTACTTC.